The 24 T cell receptor beta chains listed next were all sequenced from one sample in a study of vaccination and CD4 T cells after COVID-19. Time point meaning: late sampling 161 to 241 days after vaccination in a few convalescent patients. Treatment in this sample: approximately 9-day PBMC culture with coronavirus spike peptide pools or control peptides (ViraFEST assay). What these receptors recognize is not known. Sequenced with the Oncomine TCR Beta short-read assay was DNA taken from cultured CD4+ T cells. TCRdb called the PCR reads again in MiXCR, with one record for every CDR3 protein. The data show 15,000 to 20,000 distinct CDR3 sequences, under 55% seen once. Sample: CD4+ T cells from blood, cultured in vitro, taken about 7 months after SARS-CoV-2 vaccination. The source is a human donor who had recovered from COVID-19.

This clonotype has only a few counts. The chain combines TRBV7-2 with TRBJ2-1; D gene uncertain. Germline V gene sequence: CDR1 SGHTA, CDR2 FQGNSA. The CDR3 extends over 14 amino acids. Trimming shortened V by 1 base and J by 7 bases, and 11 bases separated the two germline ends. CDR3 region: CASSLVSGLNEQFF. The CDR3 DNA sequence: TGTGCCAGCAGCTTAGTTTCTGGCTTGAATGAGCAGTTCTTC.

This clonotype showed up just a few times. CDR3: CSARPGGVADTQYF. The CDR3 DNA sequence: TGCAGTGCTCGCCCGGGGGGGGTGGCAGATACGCAGTATTTT. This rearrangement joins TRBV20-1 to TRBJ2-3; TRBD2 matches 8 bases. The CDR3 consists of 14 residues. The J segment lost 4 bases and the V segment lost 5 bases, leaving 8 bases of the junction unmatched. Germline loops: CDR1 DFQATT, CDR2 SNEGSKA (reference sequence).

The chain carries TRBV2 and TRBJ2-7; TRBD1 matches 7 bases. The CDR3 sequence is 13 residues long. J was trimmed by 3 bases and V by 7 bases; bases with no gene match: 6. CDR1 SNHLY and CDR2 FYNNEI come from the germline V gene. The CDR3 is CASMRDSSYEQYF. The CDR3 DNA sequence: TGTGCCAGCATGAGGGACAGTAGCTACGAGCAGTACTTC.

This clonotype was observed a few times. The V call is TRBV2, the J call TRBJ1-5; 10 bases map to TRBD1. Losses at the gene ends were 4 bases for V and 6 bases for J; bases not matched to a gene: 6. CDR1 and CDR2 (germline): SNHLY, FYNNEI. The CDR3 is 15 amino acids. CDR3 coding DNA: TGTGCCAGCAGTGGCGACAGGGGGCATCGTCAGCCCCAGCATTTT. As protein: CASSGDRGHRQPQHF.

This clonotype was seen a handful of times. This chain joins TRBV19 and TRBJ2-7, with TRBD2 identical over 8 bases. CDR1 and CDR2 (germline): LNHDA, SQIVND (reference sequence). The CDR3 spans 17 residues. Germline trimming cut 3 bases from V and 3 bases from J; bases unmatched to any gene: 13. The CDR3 reads CASSIQGRTSSVYEQYF. As DNA, the CDR3 is TGTGCCAGTAGTATTCAAGGGAGGACTAGCTCGGTCTACGAGCAGTACTTC.

In nucleotides, the CDR3 is TGTGCCATCAGCCTCGGGACACCGCACTCTGGGGCCAACGTCCTGACTTTC. This codes for CAISLGTPHSGANVLTF. V gene TRBV10-3 combines with J gene TRBJ2-6; D is perhaps TRBD1 (6 bases). The ends were cut back, 6 bases at V and 0 bases at J, with 15 bases in the middle. Germline V gene sequence: CDR1 ENHRY, CDR2 SYGVKD. The CDR3 is 17 residues long.

The rearrangement links TRBV7-2 to TRBJ2-1; 8 bases match TRBD1. This CDR3 has 15 residues. The junction had 7 bases not matched to a gene; V was cut back by 5 bases and J by 4 bases. CDR1 is SGHTA and CDR2 is FQGNSA in the germline V gene. CDR3 bases: TGTGCCAGCAGCCTCCAGGGGGCCCTTTACAATGAGCAGTTCTTC. This codes for CASSLQGALYNEQFF. Together with reference TRBV7-2 and TRBJ2-1, the CDR3 gives the full variable domain: GAGVSQSPSNKVTEKGKDVELRCDPISGHTALYWYRQSLGQGLEFLIYFQGNSAPDKSGLPSDRFSAERTGGSVSTLTIQRTQQEDSAVYLCASSLQGALYNEQFFGPGTRLTVL.

The J gene is TRBJ2-5, the V gene TRBV11-2; 8 nucleotides agree with TRBD2. The V gene end was trimmed by 5 bases and the J gene end by 5 bases; junction bases not matched to a gene: 4. This CDR3 is built from 13 residues. From germline, CDR1 is SGHAT and CDR2 FQNNGV. CDR3 sequence: CASSVAGSETQYF. The CDR3 DNA sequence: TGTGCCAGCAGCGTAGCGGGGTCCGAGACCCAGTACTTC.

The chain uses TRBV5-8 and TRBJ2-4; 9 nucleotides match TRBD1. This CDR3 has 14 amino acids. The ends lost 0 bases at V and 8 bases at J; junction bases unmatched: 3. Germline loops: CDR1 SGHTS, CDR2 YDEGEE. DNA for the CDR3: TGTGCCAGCAGCTTGGACAGGGGGCGTGACATTCAGTACTTC. This sequence encodes CASSLDRGRDIQYF. Full variable domain (rest looked up from reference TRBV5-8 and TRBJ2-4): EAGVTQSPTHLIKTRGQQATLRCSPISGHTSVYWYQQALGLGLQFLLWYDEGEERNRGNFPPRFSGRQFPNYSSELNVNALELEDSALYLCASSLDRGRDIQYFGAGTRLSVL.

This clonotype was seen only a few times. This chain connects TRBV20-1 to TRBJ1-1, with a weak D call TRBD1 (5 bases). V gave up 3 bases and J gave up 5 bases, with 16 bases separating them. Germline-derived CDR1 and CDR2 are DFQATT and SNEGSKA (reference sequence). The CDR3 runs to 14 residues. The CDR3 DNA sequence: TGCAGTGCTAGCTTTTGGAGGGGAGGGACTGAAGCTTTCTTT. Translation: CSASFWRGGTEAFF.

This clonotype came up once. The V call is TRBV20-1, the J call TRBJ2-2; 7 bases align to TRBD1. J gave up 5 bases and V 5 bases, and 8 bases lay outside the gene matches. Germline CDR1 reads DFQATT; CDR2 reads SNEGSKA (reference sequence). The CDR3 is made up of 14 amino acids. The CDR3 region has the DNA TGCAGTGCTCTGGACAGGTCGAGAACCGGGGAGCTGTTTTTT. Encoded protein: CSALDRSRTGELFF.

V usage is TRBV7-2 and J usage is TRBJ2-1, with D perhaps matching TRBD2 (5 bases). V lost 0 bases, J lost 7 bases, and 13 bases lay in between. The CDR3 contains 15 residues. Per the germline V gene, CDR1 is SGHTA and CDR2 is FQGNSA. The CDR3 loop reads CASSLAGGSFNEQFF. The CDR3 bases are TGTGCCAGCAGCTTAGCTGGTGGGAGCTTTAATGAGCAGTTCTTC.

This clonotype appeared a few times. V is TRBV2 and J is TRBJ2-1; possibly TRBD1 for D (5 bases). The CDR3 is 13 amino acids. The germline V gene encodes CDR1 SNHLY and CDR2 FYNNEI. In DNA, the CDR3 is TGTGCGGCTGCAGGGTCCCCTAACAATGAGCAGTTCTTC. Translation gives CAAAGSPNNEQFF. Looking up the rest from reference TRBV2 and TRBJ2-1 gives the full variable domain: EPEVTQTPSHQVTQMGQEVILRCVPISNHLYFYWYRQILGQKVEFLVSFYNNEISEKSEIFDDQFSVERPDGSNFTLKIRSTKLEDSAMYFCAAAGSPNNEQFFGPGTRLTVL.

This clonotype came up a few times. The V call is TRBV6-2 or TRBV6-3, the J call TRBJ1-2, with a possible D match to TRBD1 (6 bases). The germline CDR1 and CDR2 sequences are MNHEY and SVGEGT. The CDR3 has 13 residues. V shed 7 bases and J shed 3 bases, with 12 bases lying between them. CDR3 DNA sequence: TGTGCCAGCACGTGGGCAGGGGACTATGGCTACACCTTC. Its protein product is CASTWAGDYGYTF.

The V and J genes are TRBV7-8 and TRBJ2-3, with D perhaps TRBD1 (5 bases). V lost 5 bases and J lost 8, with 17 bases in between. The CDR3 consists of 14 residues. Per germline, CDR1 SGHVS and CDR2 FQNEAQ. The CDR3 here is CASSVDWVQGTQYF. CDR3 nucleotides: TGTGCCAGCAGCGTCGACTGGGTTCAGGGTACGCAGTATTTT.

This clonotype was recorded a few times. The chain uses TRBV7-2 and TRBJ2-1; no firm D call. The CDR3 is 15 amino acids. In germline, CDR1 is SGHTA, CDR2 FQGNSA. Deletions cut 1 base from V and 3 bases from J, with 10 bases between. CDR3 DNA: TGTGCCAGCAGCTTAGTCGGTTCCCGCTACAATGAGCAGTTCTTC. As protein: CASSLVGSRYNEQFF. Using reference TRBV7-2 and TRBJ2-1 for the parts outside the CDR3, the full variable domain is GAGVSQSPSNKVTEKGKDVELRCDPISGHTALYWYRQSLGQGLEFLIYFQGNSAPDKSGLPSDRFSAERTGGSVSTLTIQRTQQEDSAVYLCASSLVGSRYNEQFFGPGTRLTVL.

This rearrangement joins TRBV4-1 to TRBJ1-2; 7 nucleotides align to TRBD1. This CDR3 has 15 amino acids. With 2 bases clipped from V and 0 bases from J, the junction kept 3 bases outside the gene matches. Germline V gene lookup returns CDR1 MGHRA and CDR2 YSYEKL. The CDR3, as DNA: TGCGCCAGCAGCCAAAATGACAGGGCTAACTATGGCTACACCTTC. Protein sequence: CASSQNDRANYGYTF.

The table lists this clonotype with a few counts. The rearrangement links TRBV28 to TRBJ2-7, with TRBD2 matching 10 bases. Germline trimming cut 4 bases from V and 0 bases from J; bases unmatched to any gene: 6. Germline CDR1 MDHEN, CDR2 SYDVKM. There are 16 residues in the CDR3. The chain's CDR3 is CASSSAGTSVSYEQYF. DNA of the CDR3: TGTGCCAGCAGTTCGGCGGGGACTAGCGTCTCCTACGAGCAGTACTTC.

The genes are TRBV2 and TRBJ2-3; TRBD1 is a possible D gene (5 bases). CDR1 and CDR2 (germline): SNHLY, FYNNEI. The CDR3 totals 14 residues. V was trimmed by 9 bases and J by 0 bases, leaving 13 bases between them. CDR3 protein: CASRQQPSTDTQYF. The CDR3 DNA reads TGTGCCAGTCGACAGCAACCTAGCACAGATACGCAGTATTTT.

The J gene is TRBJ1-6, the V gene TRBV10-3, with D possibly being TRBD1 (5 bases). Trimming pared 0 bases from V and 7 bases from J, leaving 13 bases between. Looked up from germline, CDR1 is ENHRY and CDR2 is SYGVKD. The CDR3 length is 16 residues. CDR3 in DNA: TGTGCCATCAGTGAGTCGCCGGGACGCAAAAATTCACCCCTCCACTTT. Its translation is CAISESPGRKNSPLHF.

The V call is TRBV6-4, the J call TRBJ1-1; D call uncertain. V was shortened by 6 bases and J by 1 base, with 12 bases between the two germline ends. Germline CDR1 reads MRHNA; CDR2 reads SNTAGT. This CDR3 comprises 14 residues. CDR3 sequence: CASRDLSRNTEAFF. The CDR3 DNA reads as TGTGCCAGCAGGGACCTGTCGCGGAACACTGAAGCTTTCTTT.

This clonotype was found a few times. The chain links TRBV6-5 to TRBJ2-7; perhaps TRBD1 as D (6 bases). The germline V gene has CDR1 MNHEY and CDR2 SVGAGI. This CDR3 region has 15 residues. Between the trimmed V and J ends, which lost 4 bases and 2 bases, there was a span of 15 bases. The CDR3 protein is CASSSTPDRTYEQYF. CDR3 nucleotides: TGTGCCAGCAGTTCAACTCCCGACAGGACCTACGAGCAGTACTTC.

This clonotype was picked up a small number of times. CDR3 bases: TGCAGTGCCTTTGGGGACCCAACATTTTACAATGAGCAGTTCTTC. The encoded protein is CSAFGDPTFYNEQFF. The chain links TRBV20-1 to TRBJ2-1; D tentatively fits TRBD1 or TRBD2 (5 bases each). Germline-derived CDR1 and CDR2 are DFQATT and SNEGSKA (reference sequence). The CDR3 sequence is 15 residues long. Between the trimmed V and J ends, which lost 6 bases and 4 bases, there was a span of 19 bases.

This clonotype appeared a few times. The CDR3 DNA follows: TGTGCCAGCAGCTGGGCGACAGGGGACTATGGCTACACCTTC. Protein product: CASSWATGDYGYTF. The V and J genes are TRBV5-4 and TRBJ1-2; 8 nucleotides match TRBD1. Trimming at V came to 3 bases and at J to 3 bases, leaving 4 bases not matched to a gene. This CDR3 is built from 14 residues. CDR1 is SGHNT and CDR2 is YYREEE in the germline V gene (reference sequence).